The 10 T cell receptor beta chains below were found in one sample sequenced in a study of blood T cell repertoires in COVID-19. The assay was immunoSEQ multiplex PCR, and TCRdb's table has in-frame clones only and misses some. The sample holds hundreds of thousands of clones; around nine tenths are singletons and the top ten take roughly 2.6%. Source material: PBMCs or T cells enriched from blood (not recorded which). Receptors were obtained from a man in his fifties or sixties who had recovered from COVID-19.

J is TRBJ1-1 and V is TRBV19; D not resolved. The V end lost 4 bases, the J end lost 5 bases, and 17 bases lay between the germline ends. Per germline, CDR1 LNHDA and CDR2 SQIVND (reference sequence). The CDR3 is 15 residues long. The CDR3 is CASSKPAGWETEAFF. In DNA, the CDR3 is TGTGCCAGTAGTAAACCCGCGGGATGGGAAACTGAAGCTTTCTTT.

The rearrangement links TRBV7-9 to TRBJ1-5; 11 bases map to TRBD1. The CDR3 length is 16 residues. J was trimmed by 3 bases and V by 5 bases; bases with no gene match: 6. Germline V gene sequence: CDR1 SEHNR, CDR2 FQNEAQ (reference sequence). The DNA for the CDR3 is TGTGCCAGCAGCCGAGGGACAGGGGGGATCAATCAGCCCCAGCATTTT. Translated: CASSRGTGGINQPQHF.

The chain uses TRBV4-3 and TRBJ1-6; the D is unclear. This CDR3 spans 14 amino acids. Trimming took off 2 bases at V and 7 bases at J, with 9 bases between the two ends. Germline-derived CDR1 and CDR2 are LGHNA and YSLEER. The CDR3 region is CASSQPTENSPLHF. The CDR3 DNA reads as TGCGCCAGCAGCCAACCGACGGAGAATTCACCCCTCCACTTT.

This chain links TRBV7-9 with TRBJ2-7, with TRBD2 as a possible D gene (6 bases). Germline V gene lookup returns CDR1 SEHNR and CDR2 FQNEAQ (reference sequence). The CDR3 extends over 13 amino acids. Between the trimmed V and J ends, which lost 2 bases and 4 bases, there was a span of 9 bases. The CDR3: CASSLSRGYEQYF. CDR3 DNA: TGTGCCAGCAGCTTATCCCGGGGGTACGAGCAGTACTTC.

The chain joins TRBV6-5 to TRBJ1-6; TRBD1 is a possible D gene (6 bases). Looked up from germline, CDR1 is MNHEY and CDR2 is SVGAGI. The CDR3 sequence is 15 residues long. V gave up 6 bases and J gave up 7 bases, with 16 bases separating them. The CDR3 DNA is TGTGCCAGCAGAGGGGGGGCAAGGGAAAATTCACCCCTCCACTTT. It translates to CASRGGARENSPLHF.

Only a few counts were recorded for this clone. The chain carries TRBV5-6 and TRBJ2-2; TRBD1 agrees at 7 bases. The length of the CDR3 is 15 residues. The germline V gene has CDR1 SGHDT and CDR2 YYEEEE. V lost 0 bases and J lost 5; bases outside the gene matches: 4. CDR3 sequence: CASSLADRWTGELFF. Written as DNA, the CDR3 is TGTGCCAGCAGCTTGGCGGACAGGTGGACCGGGGAGCTGTTTTTT.

J is TRBJ2-2 and V is TRBV12-3 or TRBV12-4; the D gene is possibly TRBD1 (5 bases). V lost 1 base, J lost 6 bases, and 6 bases lay in between. The CDR3 extends over 13 amino acids. CDR3 amino acids: CASSLGGPGELFF. In nucleotides, the CDR3 is TGTGCCAGCAGTTTAGGGGGCCCCGGGGAGCTGTTTTTT.

The chain combines TRBV5-6 with TRBJ1-1; 12 bases map to TRBD1. Germline lookup yields CDR1 SGHDT and CDR2 YYEEEE. J lost 2 bases, V lost 3 bases, and 2 bases had no gene match. The CDR3 totals 15 residues. The DNA for the CDR3 is TGTGCCAGCAGCTGGGGACAGGGGGCTAACACTGAAGCTTTCTTT. Its translation: CASSWGQGANTEAFF.

The rearrangement uses TRBV30 and TRBJ2-1; no clear D. V was pared by 0 bases and J by 5 bases, with 8 bases between. This CDR3 comprises 13 residues. Germline V gene data show CDR1 as GTSNPN and CDR2 as SVGIG (reference sequence). The DNA of the CDR3 is TGTGCCTGGAGTGTAACCAGGAACAATGAGCAGTTCTTC. Its translation is CAWSVTRNNEQFF.

This clone was recorded only once. V and J are TRBV7-2 and TRBJ1-2; 8 bases map to TRBD1. Germline V lookup: CDR1 SGHTA, CDR2 FQGNSA. With V trimmed by 7 bases and J by 3 bases, 10 bases remained unmatched. The CDR3 covers 15 residues. DNA of the CDR3: TGTGCCAGCACCAAGGCAGGGGGCCGGGACTATGGCTACACCTTC. Residues: CASTKAGGRDYGYTF.